This TCR beta chain derives from a study of blood T cell repertoires in COVID-19. Study at large: From the United States, Italy and Spain came samples of acute and convalescent COVID-19. From T cells, B-cell-depleted T cells, or PBMCs came the material, which was cDNA or gDNA.

Original processing notes: From reference gene primer amplification, estimates of nucleated cell counts were derived. Generated by immunoSEQ multiplex PCR, the TCRdb table keeps only in-frame clones and is missing some. V and J calls and clone size follow that table, whereas D and trimming were derived from the DNA. Of 70,000 or so clones in the sample, approximately 79% were seen once. This CDR3 region has 11 residues. The V gene end was trimmed by 5 bases and the J gene end by 4 bases; junction bases not matched to a gene: 0. Germline-derived CDR1 and CDR2 are GTSNPN and SVGIG (reference sequence).

The receptor was derived from a human donor in a cohort sampled during active COVID-19. The gene calls are TRBV30 and TRBJ1-2, with 8 nucleotides matching TRBD1. The material sequenced was peripheral blood. The CDR3 sequence is CAWGTGYGYTF. The CDR3 DNA reads as TGTGCCTGGGGGACAGGCTATGGCTACACCTTC.